The 5 T cell receptor beta chains given below trace back to one sample, sequenced in a study of blood T cell repertoires in COVID-19. The repertoire was sequenced with immunoSEQ multiplex PCR; TCRdb's copy has only in-frame clones and lacks some. The repertoire holds more than 45,000 clones, around nine tenths seen once, with roughly 6.5% in the top ten. Sequences were obtained from peripheral blood. Receptors originate from a woman aged 60-75 years with COVID-19, enrolled during active disease.

The J gene is TRBJ1-1, the V gene TRBV29-1, with TRBD1 matching 8 bases. Germline V gives CDR1 SQVTM, CDR2 ANQGSEA. Trimming cost V 7 bases and J 4 bases; bases outside gene matches: 8. The CDR3 sequence is 13 residues long. CDR3 amino acids: CSGLGQGATEAFF. CDR3 nucleotide sequence: TGCAGCGGGCTTGGGCAGGGGGCCACTGAAGCTTTCTTT.

The rearrangement joins TRBV4-1 to TRBJ1-5, with 7 bases identical to TRBD1. V dropped 2 bases and J dropped 1; count of bases not matched to a gene: 5. The length of the CDR3 is 16 residues. Germline-derived CDR1 and CDR2 are MGHRA and YSYEKL. The CDR3 bases are TGCGCCAGCAGCCAACTGCCACAGGGGAGCAATCAGCCCCAGCATTTT. It yields the protein CASSQLPQGSNQPQHF.

The chain joins TRBV6-5 to TRBJ2-1, with 11 bases aligning to TRBD1. Trimming at V came to 6 bases and at J to 9 bases, leaving 4 bases not matched to a gene. Germline V gives CDR1 MNHEY, CDR2 SVGAGI. CDR3 size: 13 residues. The CDR3 nucleotides are TGTGCCAGCAGGCGGACAGGGGGCGGTGAGCAGTTCTTC. Its translation is CASRRTGGGEQFF.

This clone was observed once. The V call is TRBV7-9, the J call TRBJ2-7, with 12 bases that match TRBD2. The junction had 2 bases not matched to a gene; V was cut back by 5 bases and J by 0 bases. The germline CDR1 and CDR2 sequences are SEHNR and FQNEAQ (reference sequence). The CDR3 length is 15 residues. The CDR3 reads CASSGLAGHSYEQYF. CDR3 coding DNA: TGTGCCAGCAGCGGACTAGCGGGGCACTCCTACGAGCAGTACTTC.

This chain joins TRBV27 and TRBJ2-7; no reliable D call. The CDR3 runs to 14 residues. V lost 6 bases to trimming and J lost 0 bases, with 12 bases between them. Germline assignment: CDR1 MNHEY and CDR2 SMNVEV (reference sequence). CDR3 sequence: CASSFTLSSYEQYF. The CDR3 DNA sequence: TGTGCCAGCAGCTTTACTCTAAGCTCCTACGAGCAGTACTTC.